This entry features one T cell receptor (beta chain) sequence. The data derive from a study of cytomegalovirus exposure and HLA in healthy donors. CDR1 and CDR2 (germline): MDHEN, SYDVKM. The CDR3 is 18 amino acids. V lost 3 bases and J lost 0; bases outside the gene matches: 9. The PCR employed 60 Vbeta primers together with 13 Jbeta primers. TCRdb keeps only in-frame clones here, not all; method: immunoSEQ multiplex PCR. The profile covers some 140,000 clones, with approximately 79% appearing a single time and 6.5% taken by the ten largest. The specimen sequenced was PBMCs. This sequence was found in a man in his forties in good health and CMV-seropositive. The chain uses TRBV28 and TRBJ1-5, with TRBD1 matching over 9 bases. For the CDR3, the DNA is TGTGCCAGCAGTTTGCGGGGACAGGGCTTTGGTAGCAATCAGCCCCAGCATTTT. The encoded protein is CASSLRGQGFGSNQPQHF.